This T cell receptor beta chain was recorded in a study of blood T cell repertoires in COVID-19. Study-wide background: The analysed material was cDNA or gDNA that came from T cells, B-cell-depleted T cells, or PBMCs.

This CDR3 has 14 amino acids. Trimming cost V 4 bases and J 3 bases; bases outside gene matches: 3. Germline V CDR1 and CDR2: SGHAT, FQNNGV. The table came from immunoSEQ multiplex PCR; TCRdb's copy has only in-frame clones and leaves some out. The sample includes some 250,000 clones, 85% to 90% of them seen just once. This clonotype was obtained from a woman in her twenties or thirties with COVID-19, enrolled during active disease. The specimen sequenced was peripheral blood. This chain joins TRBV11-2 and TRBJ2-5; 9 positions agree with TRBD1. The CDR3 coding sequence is TGTGCCAGCAGCTACACAGGGGGCGAAGAGACCCAGTACTTC. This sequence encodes CASSYTGGEETQYF.